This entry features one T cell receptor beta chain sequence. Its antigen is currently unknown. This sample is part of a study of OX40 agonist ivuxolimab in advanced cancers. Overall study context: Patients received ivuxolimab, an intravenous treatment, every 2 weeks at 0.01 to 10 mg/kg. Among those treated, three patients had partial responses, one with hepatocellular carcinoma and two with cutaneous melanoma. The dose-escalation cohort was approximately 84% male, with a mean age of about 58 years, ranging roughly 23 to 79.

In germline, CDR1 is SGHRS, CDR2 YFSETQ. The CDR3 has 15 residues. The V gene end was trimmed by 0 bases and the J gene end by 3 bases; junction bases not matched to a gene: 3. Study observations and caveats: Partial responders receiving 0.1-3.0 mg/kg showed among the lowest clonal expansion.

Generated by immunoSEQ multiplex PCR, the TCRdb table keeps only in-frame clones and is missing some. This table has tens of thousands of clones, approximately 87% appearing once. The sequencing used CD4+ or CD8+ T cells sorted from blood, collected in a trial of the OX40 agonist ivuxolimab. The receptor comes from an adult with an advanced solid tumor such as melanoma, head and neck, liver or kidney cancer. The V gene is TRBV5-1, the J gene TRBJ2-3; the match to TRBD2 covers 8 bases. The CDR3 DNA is TGCGCCAGCAGCTTGGTACTAGCGGAAACAGATACGCAGTATTTT. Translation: CASSLVLAETDTQYF. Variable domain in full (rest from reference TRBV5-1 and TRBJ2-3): KAGVTQTPRYLIKTRGQQVTLSCSPISGHRSVSWYQQTPGQGLQFLFEYFSETQRNKGNFPGRFSGRQFSNSRSEMNVSTLELGDSALYLCASSLVLAETDTQYFGPGTRLTVL.